The 10 T cell receptor beta chains reported below all come from one sample, sequenced in a study of blood T cell repertoires in COVID-19. The table came from immunoSEQ multiplex PCR; TCRdb's copy has only in-frame clones and leaves some out. Of 100,000 to 150,000 clones listed, 86% are singletons. Sequencing used PBMCs or T cells enriched from blood (not recorded which). Every receptor here comes from a woman aged 45-59 years who had recovered from COVID-19.

The genes are TRBV5-4 and TRBJ2-3, with TRBD2 identical over 11 bases. Germline CDR1 SGHNT, CDR2 YYREEE (reference sequence). CDR3 length: 15 amino acids. The V segment lost 2 bases and the J segment 7 bases; nucleotides outside the gene matches: 6. Here the CDR3 reads CASSFIAGGHNTQYF. CDR3 bases: TGTGCCAGCAGCTTTATAGCGGGGGGGCACAATACGCAGTATTTT. The whole variable domain, remainder taken from reference TRBV5-4 and TRBJ2-3, is ETGVTQSPTHLIKTRGQQVTLRCSSQSGHNTVSWYQQALGQGPQFIFQYYREEENGRGNFPPRFSGLQFPNYSSELNVNALELDDSALYLCASSFIAGGHNTQYFGPGTRLTVL.

The chain carries TRBV7-9 and TRBJ1-2; a possible D gene is TRBD1 (6 bases). This CDR3 comprises 16 residues. V lost 2 bases and J lost 6, with 19 bases in between. CDR1 is SEHNR and CDR2 is FQNEAQ in the germline V gene (reference sequence). CDR3 in amino acids: CASSLSPGPTGNGYTF. CDR3 DNA sequence: TGTGCCAGCAGCTTAAGTCCGGGACCCACAGGGAATGGCTACACCTTC. Full variable domain (remainder filled in from reference TRBV7-9 and TRBJ1-2): DTGVSQNPRHKITKRGQNVTFRCDPISEHNRLYWYRQTLGQGPEFLTYFQNEAQLEKSRLLSDRFSAERPKGSFSTLEIQRTEQGDSAMYLCASSLSPGPTGNGYTFGSGTRLTVV.

This chain joins TRBV2 and TRBJ1-3, with 10 bases lining up with TRBD1. This CDR3 comprises 14 residues. CDR1 and CDR2 (germline): SNHLY, FYNNEI. J was trimmed by 4 bases and V by 6 bases; bases with no gene match: 3. CDR3 in amino acids: CASRGTGEGNTIYF. CDR3 nucleotides: TGTGCCAGCAGGGGGACAGGGGAAGGAAACACCATATATTTT. Drawing the rest from reference TRBV2 and TRBJ1-3, the complete variable domain is EPEVTQTPSHQVTQMGQEVILRCVPISNHLYFYWYRQILGQKVEFLVSFYNNEISEKSEIFDDQFSVERPDGSNFTLKIRSTKLEDSAMYFCASRGTGEGNTIYFGEGSWLTVV.

CDR3 region: CASSLGQLSTNEKLFF. The CDR3 region has the DNA TGTGCCAGCAGCTTAGGACAGCTTTCAACTAATGAAAAACTGTTTTTT. V usage is TRBV11-3 and J usage is TRBJ1-4; D possibly corresponds to TRBD1 (5 bases). Germline V gene sequence: CDR1 SGHNT, CDR2 YENEEA. The CDR3 length is 16 residues. Between the trimmed V and J ends, which lost 1 base and 0 bases, there was a span of 9 bases.

The CDR3 DNA is TGTGCCAGCTCACCAGAGATAGAGACCCAGTACTTC. Protein product: CASSPEIETQYF. V usage is TRBV18 and J usage is TRBJ2-5; D is ambiguous. CDR3 length equals 12 residues. V shed 2 bases and J shed 4 bases, with 5 bases lying between them. CDR1 is KGHSH and CDR2 is LQKENI in the germline V gene.

The chain has TRBV5-5 and TRBJ2-7; D might be TRBD2 (5 bases). The germline V and J ends were trimmed by 0 bases and 0 bases, with 13 bases remaining between them. The CDR3 has 16 amino acids. The V gene's germline CDR1 is SGHKS and CDR2 YYEKEE (reference sequence). CDR3 DNA sequence: TGTGCCAGCAGCTTGGAGAGCGGCAGTCCCTCCTACGAGCAGTACTTC. Protein sequence: CASSLESGSPSYEQYF. The complete variable domain, with remaining parts taken from reference TRBV5-5 and TRBJ2-7, reads DAGVTQSPTHLIKTRGQQVTLRCSPISGHKSVSWYQQVLGQGPQFIFQYYEKEERGRGNFPDRFSARQFPNYSSELNVNALLLGDSALYLCASSLESGSPSYEQYFGPGTRLTVT.

CDR3 residues: CASSLWQGADTQYF. In DNA, the CDR3 is TGTGCCAGCAGTTTGTGGCAGGGGGCGGATACGCAGTATTTT. The chain is built from TRBV27 and TRBJ2-3; 8 positions match TRBD1. Germline values: CDR1 MNHEY, CDR2 SMNVEV (reference sequence). The V segment lost 3 bases and the J segment 6 bases; nucleotides outside the gene matches: 5. The CDR3 consists of 14 residues.

The chain is built from TRBV7-9 and TRBJ1-5, with D tentatively TRBD1 (5 bases). The ends were cut back, 1 base at V and 0 bases at J, with 13 bases in the middle. The germline CDR1 and CDR2 sequences are SEHNR and FQNEAQ (reference sequence). This CDR3 is 17 amino acids long. In DNA, the CDR3 is TGTGCCAGCAGCTTAGGGGAGGGGAGTGATAGCAATCAGCCCCAGCATTTT. This gives the protein CASSLGEGSDSNQPQHF. Full variable domain (rest looked up from reference TRBV7-9 and TRBJ1-5): DTGVSQNPRHKITKRGQNVTFRCDPISEHNRLYWYRQTLGQGPEFLTYFQNEAQLEKSRLLSDRFSAERPKGSFSTLEIQRTEQGDSAMYLCASSLGEGSDSNQPQHFGDGTRLSIL.

This clone came up once. The DNA of the CDR3 is TGTGCAAGTCGCCCTATCCAGCAGGGGGCATCCGGAAACACCATATATTTT. Its protein product is CASRPIQQGASGNTIYF. The chain employs TRBV12-2 and TRBJ1-3; the D call of TRBD1 is as the table states it, not checked on the DNA. TRBV12-2 is shown as a pseudogene. The CDR3 runs to 17 residues.

This clone has only one observation. The V call is TRBV5-4, the J call TRBJ1-1; the D gene is possibly TRBD1 (6 bases). This CDR3 comprises 13 residues. The germline V and J ends were trimmed by 4 bases and 6 bases, with 13 bases remaining between them. The V gene's germline CDR1 is SGHNT and CDR2 YYREEE (reference sequence). CDR3 in amino acids: CASSAGQRAEAFF. DNA of the CDR3: TGTGCCAGCAGCGCTGGACAGAGGGCTGAAGCTTTCTTT.